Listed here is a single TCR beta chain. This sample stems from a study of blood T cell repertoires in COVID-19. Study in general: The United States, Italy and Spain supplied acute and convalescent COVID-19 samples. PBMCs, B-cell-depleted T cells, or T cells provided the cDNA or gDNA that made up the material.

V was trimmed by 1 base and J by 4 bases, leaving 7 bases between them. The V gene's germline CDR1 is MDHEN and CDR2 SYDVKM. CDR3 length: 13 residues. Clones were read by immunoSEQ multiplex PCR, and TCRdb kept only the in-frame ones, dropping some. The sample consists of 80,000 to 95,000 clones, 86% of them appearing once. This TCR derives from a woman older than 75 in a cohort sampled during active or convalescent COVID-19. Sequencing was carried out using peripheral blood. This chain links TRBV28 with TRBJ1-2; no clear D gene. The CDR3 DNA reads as TGTGCCAGCAGTTTATTAGGGAGCTATGGCTACACCTTC. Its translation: CASSLLGSYGYTF.